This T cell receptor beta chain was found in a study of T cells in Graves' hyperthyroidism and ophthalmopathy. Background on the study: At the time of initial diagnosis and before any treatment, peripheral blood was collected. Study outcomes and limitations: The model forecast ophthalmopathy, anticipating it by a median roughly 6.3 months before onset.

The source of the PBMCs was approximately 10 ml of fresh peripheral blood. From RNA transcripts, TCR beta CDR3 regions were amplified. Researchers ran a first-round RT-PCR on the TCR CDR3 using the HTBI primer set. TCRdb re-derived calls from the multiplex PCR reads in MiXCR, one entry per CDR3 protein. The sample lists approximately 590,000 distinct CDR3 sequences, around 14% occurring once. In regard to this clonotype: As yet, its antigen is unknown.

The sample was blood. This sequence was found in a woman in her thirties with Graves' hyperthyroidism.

The CDR3 here is CASIREAGANVLTF. CDR3 bases: TGTGCCAGCATAAGGGAAGCTGGGGCCAACGTCCTGACTTTC. The chain has TRBV7-9 and TRBJ2-6; no clear D gene. The CDR3 is 14 amino acids. The V and J ends lost 7 bases and 2 bases respectively, with 9 bases between them. From germline, CDR1 is SEHNR and CDR2 FQNEAQ (reference sequence).